The clone carrying this T cell receptor (delta chain) was counted a few times. This specimen belongs to a study of gamma-delta T cells after stem cell transplantation. CDR1 is GEAIGNYY, CDR2 EKD, per germline. This CDR3 has 13 amino acids. Trimming took off 0 bases at V and 3 bases at J, with 7 bases between the two ends. TCRdb re-processed the RT-PCR reads using CATT. The sample has 45 to 60 delta-chain clones. Sequences were obtained from gamma-delta T cells. V gene TRDV2 combines with J gene TRDJ1; the D is unclear. This receptor was obtained from a human donor. It is not recorded whose cells these are; they may come from a transplant donor. This table probably holds off-target reads from a library built for another chain. The CDR3 DNA follows: TGTGCCTGTGACACCTTTAATGCCGATAAACTCATCTTT. Translating it yields CACDTFNADKLIF.